Listed below are T cell receptor beta chains from one sample, sequenced in a study of cytomegalovirus exposure and HLA in healthy donors. The protocol was immunoSEQ multiplex PCR, while the TCRdb copy is restricted to in-frame clones and leaves out a portion. The repertoire has 60,000 to 70,000 clones, 75% to 90% of them found once; the top ten carry approximately 1.5%. Sequencing was done on a sample of PBMCs. Receptor source: a woman aged 18 to 35 in good health and CMV-seronegative. CDR3s include the opening cysteine and the closing phenylalanine or tryptophan. The D gene is left open where the match is weak. The size of a clone is reported for some rows only, either as once, few or many, or as a class for expanded clones.

cdr3_aa	cdr3_nt	v_call	d_call	clone_size	j_call
CASSSRDRGFETQYF	TGTGCCAGCAGCTCCCGGGACAGGGGCTTCGAGACCCAGTACTTC	TRBV7-9	TRBD1	NA	TRBJ2-5
CSVERALTDSTYYGYTF	TGCAGCGTTGAACGCGCGCTCACGGACAGTACCTATTATGGCTACACCTTC	TRBV29-1	NA	NA	TRBJ1-2
CASSFRQGEGSGELFF	TGTGCCAGCAGTTTTCGACAGGGTGAGGGTTCCGGGGAGCTGTTTTTT	TRBV6-5	TRBD1	NA	TRBJ2-2
CAWSLGPGGYTF	TGTGCCTGGAGTCTGGGCCCGGGGGGCTACACCTTC	TRBV30	NA	NA	TRBJ1-2
CASSWGVLGGYTF	TGTGCCAGCAGCTGGGGCGTTTTGGGAGGCTACACCTTC	TRBV5-8	NA	NA	TRBJ1-2
CASSLFGLDRGLYEQYF	TGTGCCAGCAGCTTGTTCGGCCTGGACAGGGGATTATACGAGCAGTACTTC	TRBV5-5	TRBD1	NA	TRBJ2-7
CASSLGDGSGSYNEQFF	TGTGCCAGCAGCTTAGGCGACGGGAGCGGCTCCTACAATGAGCAGTTCTTC	TRBV11-2	NA	NA	TRBJ2-1
CASTPGQSYTGELFF	TGCGCCAGCACCCCGGGACAGTCCTACACCGGGGAGCTGTTTTTT	TRBV4-3	TRBD1	NA	TRBJ2-2
CASLDRAGANVLTF	TGTGCCAGCTTAGACAGGGCCGGGGCCAACGTCCTGACTTTC	TRBV28	TRBD1	NA	TRBJ2-6
CASSPRAGREGFAYNEQFF	TGTGCCAGCAGCCCCAGGGCGGGGCGGGAGGGGTTCGCCTACAATGAGCAGTTCTTC	TRBV7-9	TRBD2	NA	TRBJ2-1
CASSQDPTGPGELFF	TGCGCCAGCAGCCAAGACCCTACAGGGCCCGGGGAGCTGTTTTTT	TRBV4-3	NA	NA	TRBJ2-2
CASSLAASGSYNEQFF	TGCGCCAGCAGCTTGGCGGCTAGCGGGAGTTACAATGAGCAGTTCTTC	TRBV5-1	TRBD2	NA	TRBJ2-1
CASRYSTGELFF	TGTGCCAGCAGATACAGCACCGGGGAGCTGTTTTTT	TRBV9	NA	NA	TRBJ2-2
CASSLAGQGINQPQHF	TGTGCCAGCAGCCTCGCGGGACAGGGGATCAATCAGCCCCAGCATTTT	TRBV7-8	TRBD1	NA	TRBJ1-5
CASSAQPAGGLLFADTQYF	TGTGCCAGCAGCGCCCAGCCAGCGGGGGGGCTTCTTTTTGCAGATACGCAGTATTTT	TRBV9	TRBD2	NA	TRBJ2-3
CASSLFFRENNYGYTF	TGTGCCAGCAGTTTGTTTTTCAGGGAAAATAACTATGGCTACACCTTC	TRBV27	NA	NA	TRBJ1-2
CASSPLGLAGGVTDTQYF	TGCGCCAGCAGCCCCCTAGGACTAGCGGGAGGGGTCACAGATACGCAGTATTTT	TRBV5-1	TRBD2	NA	TRBJ2-3
CASSANTRALRDQPQHF	TGTGCCAGCTCAGCCAACACCCGGGCCCTGCGGGATCAGCCCCAGCATTTT	TRBV18	NA	once	TRBJ1-5
CASSPPRRYEQYF	TGTGCCAGCTCACCCCCTAGGAGATACGAGCAGTACTTC	TRBV18	NA	NA	TRBJ2-7
CASSLTGTSEQYF	TGTGCCAGCAGCTTGACAGGGACTAGCGAGCAGTACTTC	TRBV7-3	NA	NA	TRBJ2-7
CASSEFMGTGKYSNQPQHF	TGCGCCAGCAGTGAGTTTATGGGGACAGGGAAATATAGCAATCAGCCCCAGCATTTT	TRBV10-2	TRBD1	NA	TRBJ1-5
CASSYIAGGIGTQYF	TGCGCCAGCAGCTACATAGCGGGGGGCATAGGGACCCAGTACTTC	TRBV4-1	TRBD2	NA	TRBJ2-5
CASSLKAMSSYEQYF	TGTGCCAGCAGCTTAAAAGCGATGAGCTCCTACGAGCAGTACTTC	TRBV7-2	NA	NA	TRBJ2-7
CSVVGAPDTQYF	TGCAGCGTTGTGGGGGCCCCAGATACGCAGTATTTT	TRBV29-1	NA	NA	TRBJ2-3
CASRFKGREETQYF	TGTGCCAGCAGATTTAAAGGCAGGGAAGAGACCCAGTACTTC	TRBV28	NA	NA	TRBJ2-5
CASSQGGGTPNEQFF	TGTGCCAGCAGCCAAGGCGGGGGAACTCCCAATGAGCAGTTCTTC	TRBV4-2	TRBD2	NA	TRBJ2-1
CASSYASGSYEQYF	TGTGCCAGCAGCTATGCTAGCGGGAGCTACGAGCAGTACTTC	TRBV7-2	TRBD2	NA	TRBJ2-7
CASSRGAGIYGYTF	TGTGCCAGCTCCAGGGGCGCAGGGATCTATGGCTACACCTTC	TRBV27	NA	few	TRBJ1-2
CASSLERGGRNEQFF	TGCGCCAGCAGCCTAGAGCGGGGGGGCAGGAATGAGCAGTTCTTC	TRBV4-3	TRBD2	once	TRBJ2-1
CASSLDSSTDTQYF	TGCGCCAGCAGCTTAGACAGCAGCACAGATACGCAGTATTTT	TRBV5-1	NA	once	TRBJ2-3
CASSYSIGADEQFF	TGTGCCAGCAGTTACTCGATAGGGGCCGATGAGCAGTTCTTC	TRBV6-5	NA	NA	TRBJ2-1
CASSLGLAGTYEQYF	TGTGCCAGCAGCTTAGGACTAGCGGGGACCTACGAGCAGTACTTC	TRBV13	TRBD2	NA	TRBJ2-7
CASRTGGRYSPLHF	TGTGCCAGCCGGACAGGGGGTAGATATTCACCCCTCCACTTT	TRBV27	TRBD1	NA	TRBJ1-6
CASTSDRGRTQPQHF	TGTGCCAGCACTAGCGACAGGGGGCGAACTCAGCCCCAGCATTTT	TRBV2	TRBD1	once	TRBJ1-5
CASSPFLTSVVTDTQYF	TGCGCCAGCAGCCCATTCTTGACTAGCGTTGTAACAGATACGCAGTATTTT	TRBV4-3	TRBD2	NA	TRBJ2-3
CASSLYSGDPTNEKLFF	TGTGCCAGCAGCCTCTACAGCGGGGACCCAACTAATGAAAAACTGTTTTTT	TRBV7-9	NA	NA	TRBJ1-4
CAWGPGGNEQFF	TGTGCCTGGGGGCCCGGGGGCAATGAGCAGTTCTTC	TRBV30	NA	NA	TRBJ2-1
CASSVGGSGGADTQYF	TGTGCCAGCAGCGTAGGGGGGAGCGGGGGGGCAGATACGCAGTATTTT	TRBV9	TRBD2	once	TRBJ2-3
CASSWVYGDRHYEQYF	TGCGCCAGCAGTTGGGTTTACGGGGACAGACACTACGAGCAGTACTTC	TRBV23-1	TRBD1	NA	TRBJ2-7
CASSQDILANEQFF	TGCGCCAGCAGCCAGGATATCCTCGCCAATGAGCAGTTCTTC	TRBV5-1	NA	NA	TRBJ2-1
CASSPGLADSYEQYF	TGCGCCAGCAGCCCGGGACTAGCGGACTCATACGAGCAGTACTTC	TRBV5-1	TRBD2	NA	TRBJ2-7
CASSFRNYTF	TGTGCCAGCAGCTTCAGAAACTACACCTTC	TRBV27	NA	NA	TRBJ1-2
CASSPISGGQGSYNSPLHF	TGTGCCAGCTCACCAATATCGGGAGGACAGGGCTCCTATAATTCACCCCTCCACTTT	TRBV18	TRBD1	NA	TRBJ1-6
CASSRAGQKPDTQYF	TGTGCCAGTAGTCGGGCGGGACAGAAGCCAGATACGCAGTATTTT	TRBV19	NA	NA	TRBJ2-3
CSVGGQGSYEQYF	TGCAGCGTCGGGGGACAGGGGTCCTACGAGCAGTACTTC	TRBV29-1	TRBD1	NA	TRBJ2-7
CASSARRINANTGELFF	TGTGCCAGCAGTGCAAGGCGGATCAACGCGAACACCGGGGAGCTGTTTTTT	TRBV6-1	NA	NA	TRBJ2-2